Presented here are 21 T cell receptor beta chains from one specimen sequenced in a study of cytomegalovirus exposure and HLA in healthy donors. 13 Jbeta primers and 60 Vbeta primers were used for the PCR. Sequencing used immunoSEQ multiplex PCR; TCRdb keeps in-frame clones, though not all of them. The repertoire holds over 70,000 clones, with around 80% as singletons. Sequenced material: PBMCs. All receptors come from a male donor in good health and CMV-seropositive.

This clone was detected only once. This chain links TRBV30 with TRBJ1-1; 7 bases align to TRBD1. Germline V gene sequence: CDR1 GTSNPN, CDR2 SVGIG (reference sequence). The CDR3 length is 14 residues. V shed 2 bases, J shed 6 bases, and the junction held 9 bases outside the gene matches. The CDR3 DNA reads TGTGCCTGGAGTATCCGACAGGGACTCTCTGAAGCTTTCTTT. This encodes CAWSIRQGLSEAFF.

In regard to this clone: Other DNA sequences within the sample encode an identical CDR3. V usage is TRBV5-1 and J usage is TRBJ2-1; D possibly corresponds to TRBD1 (5 bases). The germline V gene has CDR1 SGHRS and CDR2 YFSETQ. The CDR3 covers 15 residues. With 0 bases removed from V and 0 bases from J, the gap between germline ends came to 7 bases. The CDR3: CASSLGQGSYNEQFF. DNA of the CDR3: TGCGCCAGCAGCTTGGGGCAGGGCTCCTACAATGAGCAGTTCTTC. The variable domain in full, with the rest retrieved from reference TRBV5-1 and TRBJ2-1, is KAGVTQTPRYLIKTRGQQVTLSCSPISGHRSVSWYQQTPGQGLQFLFEYFSETQRNKGNFPGRFSGRQFSNSRSEMNVSTLELGDSALYLCASSLGQGSYNEQFFGPGTRLTVL.

This rearrangement joins TRBV9 to TRBJ2-5, with TRBD2 matching 8 bases. The CDR3 length is 16 residues. V lost 0 bases and J lost 1; bases outside the gene matches: 5. The germline CDR1 and CDR2 sequences are SGDLS and YYNGEE. CDR3 coding DNA: TGTGCCAGCAGCGTAGATCCCGCGGGAGGCCAAGAGACCCAGTACTTC. Protein: CASSVDPAGGQETQYF.

This clone was found once. V and J are TRBV19 and TRBJ2-7, with 12 bases aligning to TRBD2. Germline V gene sequence: CDR1 LNHDA, CDR2 SQIVND (reference sequence). CDR3 length: 15 amino acids. Trimming cost V 4 bases and J 5 bases; bases outside gene matches: 6. The CDR3 DNA is TGTGCCAGTAGTAGGACTAGCGGGAAGGCGGACGAGCAGTACTTC. The encoded protein is CASSRTSGKADEQYF.

This clone has only one observation. This rearrangement joins TRBV4-1 to TRBJ2-1; no reliable D call. V lost 1 base to trimming and J lost 7 bases, with 5 bases between them. Germline values: CDR1 MGHRA, CDR2 YSYEKL. This CDR3 spans 12 amino acids. The CDR3 region is CASSQGGNEQFF. CDR3 in DNA: TGCGCCAGCAGCCAAGGAGGAAATGAGCAGTTCTTC.

This chain uses TRBV5-4 with TRBJ2-2; TRBD1 might be the D (6 bases). V shed 4 bases and J shed 6 bases, with 13 bases lying between them. The CDR3 consists of 14 residues. Germline V gene sequence: CDR1 SGHNT, CDR2 YYREEE (reference sequence). This CDR3 is CASSQQGPAGELFF. Here the CDR3 DNA reads TGTGCCAGCAGCCAGCAGGGGCCCGCCGGGGAGCTGTTTTTT.

This chain joins TRBV7-2 and TRBJ1-4; the D gene is possibly TRBD1 (6 bases). CDR3 length equals 14 residues. V was trimmed by 2 bases and J by 11 bases, leaving 15 bases between them. Germline V gene lookup returns CDR1 SGHTA and CDR2 FQGNSA. CDR3 sequence: CASSLRTALGKLFF. CDR3 nucleotides: TGTGCCAGCAGCTTACGGACAGCTCTTGGGAAACTGTTTTTT.

V is TRBV18 and J is TRBJ2-3, with 8 nucleotides matching TRBD2. The CDR3 extends over 17 amino acids. The V segment lost 3 bases and the J segment 2 bases; nucleotides outside the gene matches: 10. Germline V gene data show CDR1 as KGHSH and CDR2 as LQKENI. This CDR3 is CASSPLQGGGHTDTQYF. In DNA form, the CDR3 reads TGTGCCAGCTCACCCCTTCAGGGCGGGGGGCACACAGATACGCAGTATTTT.

V and J are TRBV9 and TRBJ1-4; D call uncertain. Trimming removed 0 bases at V and 3 bases at J, with 6 bases between. Per germline, CDR1 SGDLS and CDR2 YYNGEE. The CDR3 loop spans 14 amino acids. The CDR3 loop reads CASSVEGANEKLFF. The CDR3 nucleotides read TGTGCCAGCAGCGTAGAAGGAGCTAATGAAAAACTGTTTTTT.

V and J are TRBV25-1 and TRBJ1-1, with D unclear. The CDR3 has 14 residues. The germline V gene encodes CDR1 MGHDK and CDR2 SYGVNS. V gave up 7 bases and J gave up 1 base, with 13 bases separating them. The CDR3 region has the DNA TGTGCCAGCACCCCGGCGGGGAGGAACACTGAAGCTTTCTTT. It codes for CASTPAGRNTEAFF.

The J gene is TRBJ2-3, the V gene TRBV7-9; 9 bases line up with TRBD1. The germline CDR1 and CDR2 sequences are SEHNR and FQNEAQ (reference sequence). The CDR3 has 15 residues. With V trimmed by 5 bases and J by 6 bases, 9 bases remained unmatched. The CDR3 protein is CASSAGTGRADTQYF. CDR3 nucleotide sequence: TGTGCCAGCAGCGCCGGGACAGGGCGGGCGGATACGCAGTATTTT.

This rearrangement joins TRBV15 to TRBJ2-1; 9 bases agree with TRBD2. The length of the CDR3 is 16 residues. V shed 1 base, J shed 9 bases, and the junction held 10 bases outside the gene matches. Looked up from germline, CDR1 is LNHNV and CDR2 is YYDKDF (reference sequence). The CDR3 reads CATSRVGSGSGGEQFF. The CDR3 DNA reads as TGTGCCACCAGCAGAGTTGGTAGCGGGAGTGGGGGTGAGCAGTTCTTC.

The genes are TRBV27 and TRBJ2-7, with 7 bases fitting TRBD1. Germline CDR1 reads MNHEY; CDR2 reads SMNVEV (reference sequence). The CDR3 is 17 residues long. Trimming removed 4 bases from V and 0 bases from J; junction bases left unmatched: 12. The CDR3 region has the DNA TGTGCCAGCAGTTATTTGCCCCCGACAGGGAGCTCCTACGAGCAGTACTTC. The encoded protein is CASSYLPPTGSSYEQYF.

J is TRBJ2-7 and V is TRBV7-8; a weak D match, TRBD2 (6 bases). The germline gives CDR1 SGHVS, CDR2 FQNEAQ. V was trimmed by 5 bases and J by 2 bases, leaving 16 bases between them. CDR3 length: 15 residues. CDR3 loop: CASSLTGLQTYEQYF. As DNA, the CDR3 is TGTGCCAGCAGCCTCACGGGACTTCAAACCTACGAGCAGTACTTC.

CDR3 protein: CASSPRVDNLEQFF. In nucleotides, the CDR3 is TGTGCCAGCAGCCCCCGGGTGGATAACCTTGAGCAGTTCTTC. This chain links TRBV9 with TRBJ2-1; unclear D gene. Germline V lookup: CDR1 SGDLS, CDR2 YYNGEE. Trimming pared 4 bases from V and 9 bases from J, leaving 17 bases between. This CDR3 is built from 14 residues.

This clone was found once. The chain employs TRBV28 and TRBJ2-3; the match to TRBD2 covers 10 bases. The CDR3 contains 15 residues. Germline V gene sequence: CDR1 MDHEN, CDR2 SYDVKM. The V gene end was trimmed by 6 bases and the J gene end by 6 bases; junction bases not matched to a gene: 9. The CDR3 DNA sequence: TGTGCCAGCAGCCCATTAGCGGGAGGACGGGATACGCAGTATTTT. It yields the protein CASSPLAGGRDTQYF.

The chain uses TRBV30 and TRBJ1-2; D is unclear. The germline V gene has CDR1 GTSNPN and CDR2 SVGIG (reference sequence). V was pared by 1 base and J by 4 bases, with 16 bases between. The CDR3 covers 15 residues. The CDR3 sequence is CAWSAPPGGFYGYTF. The DNA for the CDR3 is TGTGCCTGGAGTGCCCCACCAGGAGGGTTCTATGGCTACACCTTC.

The chain recombines TRBV5-1 with TRBJ2-1; TRBD1 is a possible D gene (6 bases). V gave up 7 bases and J gave up 7 bases, with 12 bases separating them. CDR1 is SGHRS and CDR2 is YFSETQ in the germline V gene. This CDR3 region has 12 residues. This CDR3 is CASGLTGNEQFF. CDR3 sequence (DNA): TGCGCCAGCGGTCTGACAGGAAATGAGCAGTTCTTC.

The chain uses TRBV2 and TRBJ1-5, with 7 bases identical to TRBD1. V was pared by 4 bases and J by 14 bases, with 8 bases of the junction left unmatched. The CDR3 extends over 12 amino acids. In germline, CDR1 is SNHLY, CDR2 FYNNEI. As DNA, the CDR3 is TGTGCCAGCAGTGGCTCGACAGGGACGGAGCATTTT. Translated: CASSGSTGTEHF.

J is TRBJ1-5 and V is TRBV7-9; no clear D. CDR3 size: 11 residues. Germline V CDR1 and CDR2: SEHNR, FQNEAQ (reference sequence). Trimming stripped 2 bases from V and 11 bases from J, with 7 bases between. CDR3 coding DNA: TGTGCCAGCAGCTTATTATCGTCCCAGCATTTT. Its protein product is CASSLLSSQHF.

In this sample, this clone turned up once. V gene TRBV7-9 combines with J gene TRBJ1-2; no reliable D call. Germline V gene data show CDR1 as SEHNR and CDR2 as FQNEAQ (reference sequence). This CDR3 is built from 13 residues. V lost 2 bases to trimming and J lost 4 bases, with 8 bases between them. CDR3 sequence (DNA): TGTGCCAGCAGCTTATATGGCCCCTATGGCTACACCTTC. Translated, it gives CASSLYGPYGYTF.